A selection of T cell receptor beta chains follows, all from one sample in a study of vaccination and CD4 T cells after COVID-19. No antigen is known for these receptors. TCRdb ran MiXCR on the PCR reads and lists one entry per CDR3 protein. The sample has under 15,000 distinct CDR3 sequences, about two fifths seen once. The sequenced material came from CD4+ T cells from blood, cultured in vitro. These receptors were taken from a human donor who had recovered from COVID-19. Each CDR3 is given with its conserved first and last residue. The D gene is left open where the match is weak. A row's size may be missing; if present it is once, few, many or a size class.

>TRBV19|TRBD1|TRBJ1-2|medium-sized
TGTGCCAGTGGGGGGACAGGGGGTGATGGCTACACCTTC
CASGGTGGDGYTF
>TRBV4-2|TRBD1|TRBJ2-2|-
TGTGCCAGCAGGTTATTATTGGACAGGGACACCGGGGAGCTGTTTTTT
CASRLLLDRDTGELFF
>TRBV28|-|TRBJ1-2|few
TGTGCCAGCAGTTTAAATGGGGTTGACTATGGCTACACCTTC
CASSLNGVDYGYTF
>TRBV7-9|TRBD1|TRBJ2-6|-
TGTGCCAGCAGCCCTACGGACAGGCCTGGGGCCAACGTCCTGACTTTC
CASSPTDRPGANVLTF
>TRBV5-4|-|TRBJ2-3|-
TGTGCCAGCAGCTTGCCAGGGCCAAGCACAGATACGCAGTATTTT
CASSLPGPSTDTQYF
>TRBV6-2/TRBV6-3|TRBD1|TRBJ2-5|-
TGTGCCAGCACCCCTGGGACAGGCGCCCAAGAGACCCAGTACTTC
CASTPGTGAQETQYF
>TRBV10-3|-|TRBJ1-2|-
TGTGCCTCCCGGACGAGGGGGAACTATGGCTACACCTTC
CASRTRGNYGYTF
>TRBV15|TRBD2|TRBJ2-1|few
TGTGCCACCAGCAGAGATTTAGCGGGATTTGGCAATGAGCAGTTCTTC
CATSRDLAGFGNEQFF
>TRBV27|-|TRBJ1-6|few
TGTGCCAGCAGTTTACGCCCTCCGGAGGTCCTCAATAATTCACCCCTCCACTTT
CASSLRPPEVLNNSPLHF
>TRBV20-1|-|TRBJ1-5|few
TGCAGTGCTAGAGATCCGGCAGGGTATGGCAATCAGCCCCAGCATTTT
CSARDPAGYGNQPQHF
>TRBV11-1|TRBD2|TRBJ2-2|-
TGTGCCAGCAGTTACGGACTAGCGGGAGCGGCCGGGGAGCTGTTTTTT
CASSYGLAGAAGELFF
>TRBV30|TRBD1|TRBJ2-3|-
TGTGCCTGTTCCGGGACAGGGGGAACAGATACGCAGTATTTT
CACSGTGGTDTQYF
>TRBV6-5|-|TRBJ1-3|-
TGTGCCAGCAGTTACTCGCAGTACGGGATGAACACCATATATTTT
CASSYSQYGMNTIYF
>TRBV20-1|-|TRBJ2-2|few
TGCAGTGCCCGGCGCCGGGGGAACACCGGGGAGCTGTTTTTT
CSARRRGNTGELFF
>TRBV7-9|TRBD2|TRBJ2-5|-
TGTGCCAGCACCACTGGAGGACTAGCGGAGACCCAGTACTTC
CASTTGGLAETQYF
>TRBV6-1|-|TRBJ1-5|-
TGTGCCAGCGGAGGGGGGTATCAGCCCCAGCATTTT
CASGGGYQPQHF
>TRBV19|-|TRBJ1-2|-
TGTGCCAGTAGTATAAATCCTCAAGACAGCTACACCTTC
CASSINPQDSYTF
>TRBV6-1|TRBD1|TRBJ2-4|few
TGTGCCAGCAGACAGGGGACAGGCGGAATTCAGTACTTC
CASRQGTGGIQYF
>TRBV27|-|TRBJ2-1|-
TGTGCCAGCAGTTTGAGGGACGGACACAATGAGCAGTTCTTC
CASSLRDGHNEQFF
>TRBV30|-|TRBJ2-4|-
TGTGCCTGGAGTACAAAGGGAAACATTCAGTACTTC
CAWSTKGNIQYF
>TRBV7-2|TRBD1|TRBJ2-7|-
TGTGCCAGCAGCTTAGCTTCGGTCAGGGGGAACAACGAGCAGTACTTC
CASSLASVRGNNEQYF
>TRBV12-3/TRBV12-4|-|TRBJ2-1|-
TGTGCCAGCAGTTTATACGGGTGGGAGCAGTTCTTC
CASSLYGWEQFF
>TRBV6-1|TRBD1|TRBJ2-7|-
TGTGCCAGCAGTCCCTTCTACGGGACAGGGAGCTACGAGCAGTACTTC
CASSPFYGTGSYEQYF
>TRBV15|TRBD1|TRBJ2-1|-
TGTGCCACCAGCGGGGGACAGGGCCCCCTCAATGAGCAGTTCTTC
CATSGGQGPLNEQFF
>TRBV12-3/TRBV12-4|TRBD1|TRBJ2-1|-
TGTGCCAGCAGTTTAGGGGACAGGGGGCTCAATGAGCAGTTCTTC
CASSLGDRGLNEQFF
>TRBV27|-|TRBJ2-2|-
TGTGCCAGCAGCACCCGGATTTGGGGGGAGCTGTTTTTT
CASSTRIWGELFF
>TRBV20-1|TRBD2|TRBJ2-7|few
TGCAGTACGGAATGGGTCCGAGCGGGGGTCTACGAGCAGTACTTC
CSTEWVRAGVYEQYF
>TRBV18|-|TRBJ1-1|-
TGTGCCAGCTCCCCGGACGGAGGCCGCGACACTGAAGCTTTCTTT
CASSPDGGRDTEAFF
>TRBV12-3/TRBV12-4|TRBD2|TRBJ2-1|-
TGTGCCAGCAGGACTAGCGGGAGCCACAATGAGCAGTTCTTC
CASRTSGSHNEQFF
>TRBV5-1|-|TRBJ2-5|-
TGCGCCAGCAGCTTGGTCGTGGGGGGAGCCCAGTACTTC
CASSLVVGGAQYF
>TRBV11-2|-|TRBJ1-1|few
TGTGCCAGCAGTTCAATCGGGAGATCCACTGAAGCTTTCTTT
CASSSIGRSTEAFF
>TRBV10-1|TRBD1|TRBJ1-1|-
TGCGCCAGCCGCGCCGGGACAGGGGGCACTGAAGCTTTCTTT
CASRAGTGGTEAFF
>TRBV12-3/TRBV12-4|TRBD2|TRBJ2-3|-
TGTGCCAGCAGTTTAAGGGGCGGGAGAGGAGATACGCAGTATTTT
CASSLRGGRGDTQYF
>TRBV23-1|-|TRBJ1-5|-
TGCGCCAGCAGTCAATCGTGGACGCATAATCAGCCCCAGCATTTT
CASSQSWTHNQPQHF
>TRBV5-6|TRBD1|TRBJ1-6|-
TGTGCCAGCAGCGGACAGGGGGCACCCCTCCACTTT
CASSGQGAPLHF
>TRBV10-1|-|TRBJ1-2|-
TGCGCCAGCTCGAAAGAACCTTTCTATGGCTACACCTTC
CASSKEPFYGYTF
>TRBV5-8|-|TRBJ2-3|-
TGTGCCAGCAGTCCGGGCGGAAGCACAGATACGCAGTATTTT
CASSPGGSTDTQYF
>TRBV12-3/TRBV12-4|-|TRBJ2-3|-
TGTGCCAGCAGCGACAACAGGGCGGATACGCAGTATTTT
CASSDNRADTQYF
>TRBV2|-|TRBJ2-3|-
TGTGCCAGCAGTGAAGGCGGAGGCACAGATACGCAGTATTTT
CASSEGGGTDTQYF
>TRBV7-2|-|TRBJ2-7|-
TGTGCCAGCTCCCCCCAGCCGCCTTTCGAGCAGTACTTC
CASSPQPPFEQYF
>TRBV7-2|TRBD1|TRBJ1-4|-
TGTGCCAGCAGCCGGAGCGGACAGGGGAATGAAAAACTGTTTTTT
CASSRSGQGNEKLFF
>TRBV15|-|TRBJ1-5|medium-sized
TGTGCCACCAGCAGAGATCCCGAGAATCAGCCCCAGCATTTT
CATSRDPENQPQHF
>TRBV12-3/TRBV12-4|-|TRBJ2-5|once
TGTGCCAGCAGTCCCGTACTAGTAGTAGAGACCCAGTACTTC
CASSPVLVVETQYF
>TRBV25-1|-|TRBJ2-3|-
TGTGCCAGCAGTGACGCTGGGGCAGGGGGAGGGACAGATACGCAGTATTTT
CASSDAGAGGGTDTQYF
>TRBV6-5|TRBD1|TRBJ2-7|-
TGTGCCAGCAGTTACGGGACAGGGGGCGAGCAGTACTTC
CASSYGTGGEQYF
>TRBV28|-|TRBJ1-2|once
TGTGCCAGCAGTTTATTAGAGGGATTAGGTGGCTACACCTTC
CASSLLEGLGGYTF
>TRBV5-4|-|TRBJ1-3|few
TGTGCCAGCAGCCCTGCCGACTCTGGAAACACCATATATTTT
CASSPADSGNTIYF
>TRBV4-2|TRBD2|TRBJ2-2|-
TGTGCCAGCAGCCCCGGGGGGGGATGGGGGGACACCGGGGAGCTGTTTTTT
CASSPGGGWGDTGELFF